Below are 29 T cell receptor beta chains sequenced from a single sample in a study of T cells in women clearing cervical HPV infection. Method: immunoSEQ multiplex PCR; TCRdb's copy keeps in-frame clones and lacks some. With roughly 22,000 clones in the sample, the ten largest clones hold 3.3%. What was sequenced was blood buffy coat. These receptors all come from a woman between 18 and 70 years old with a cervical HPV16 infection that either progressed to CIN3+ or cleared (not recorded which).

As regards this clone: The read finishes 3 residues shy of the CDR3 end, and the germline J gene is used to complete it. The chain joins TRBV18 to TRBJ1-6; D gene unclear. The ends were cut back, 5 bases at V and 2 bases at J, with 4 bases in the middle. The CDR3 consists of 13 residues. In germline, CDR1 is KGHSH, CDR2 LQKENI. The DNA read from the CDR3 is TGTGCCAGCTCATCGGCCTATAATTCACCC. This encodes CASSSAYNSP. The CDR3, in full, reads CASSSAYNSPLHF.

The sequenced CDR3 bases are TGTGCCAGCAGCTTAGGGACACTTTCCTACGAG. Translating gives CASSLGTLSYE. The whole CDR3 region reads CASSLGTLSYEQYF. The chain has TRBV7-8 and TRBJ2-7, with a weak D call TRBD1 (5 bases). The DNA ends 3 residues before the CDR3 does, and the rest of the CDR3 is filled in from the germline J gene. CDR3 length: 14 residues. From germline, CDR1 is SGHVS and CDR2 FQNEAQ. V lost 1 base and J 1 base, leaving 8 bases between the germline ends.

About this clone itself: The read is 3 residues too short to cover the CDR3 end, so that end is filled in from the germline J gene. The chain is built from TRBV19 and TRBJ1-5; TRBD1 might be the D (5 bases). V was pared by 3 bases and J by 5 bases, with 8 bases between. CDR3 length: 13 amino acids. Germline CDR1 is LNHDA and CDR2 is SQIVND (reference sequence). CDR3 bases read: TGTGCCAGTAGTATCGAAGGGGATCAGCCC. Its protein is CASSIEGDQP. From start to end, the CDR3 is CASSIEGDQPQHF.

About this clone itself: The read terminates 3 residues before the CDR3 end, so the remaining end is supplied by the germline J gene. The gene calls are TRBV18 and TRBJ1-1, with D unclear. The CDR3 is made up of 13 amino acids. Trimming left V 2 bases short and J 6 bases short, with 10 bases between. The germline CDR1 and CDR2 sequences are KGHSH and LQKENI. The part of the CDR3 DNA that was read is TGTGCCAGCTCACCAGAGCAGGATTCTGAA. Encoded protein: CASSPEQDSE. The whole CDR3 sequence is CASSPEQDSEAFF.

Regarding this clone: With the read ending 3 residues before the CDR3 end, the germline J gene is used to fill in that end. The chain is built from TRBV2 and TRBJ2-1; D is uncertain. The CDR3 spans 11 residues. The V gene's germline CDR1 is SNHLY and CDR2 FYNNEI. V was shortened by 8 bases and J by 4 bases, with 6 bases between the two germline ends. CDR3 DNA (partial): TGTGCCAGCCGCCGGTACAATGAG. Its translation is CASRRYNE. The full CDR3 reads CASRRYNEQFF.

A word on this clone: Read data end 3 residues before the CDR3 end; the end is taken from the germline J gene. V is TRBV9 and J is TRBJ2-7; 8 positions agree with TRBD2. After removal of 0 bases from V and 4 bases from J, the junction contained 3 bases not matched to a gene. The germline CDR1 and CDR2 sequences are SGDLS and YYNGEE. The CDR3 loop spans 14 amino acids. CDR3: CASSVGSGSYEQYF. The CDR3 DNA, read in part, is TGTGCCAGCAGCGTAGGAAGCGGGAGTTACGAG.

With regard to this clone: The CDR3 extends 3 residues past the end of the read, so its final part is completed from the germline J gene. The V call is TRBV18, the J call TRBJ2-1, with TRBD1 matching 7 bases. CDR1 and CDR2 (germline): KGHSH, LQKENI. Unmatched junction bases numbered 12, after V lost 0 bases and J lost 7 bases. The CDR3 covers 17 residues. The covered CDR3 bases are TGTGCCAGCTCACCACCCCGTGGGGACAGTTCGGGAAATGAG. Protein: CASSPPRGDSSGNE. The whole CDR3 protein reads CASSPPRGDSSGNEQFF.

With respect to this clone: The missing CDR3 end, 3 residues past where the read stops, is filled in from the germline J gene. The chain couples TRBV19 to TRBJ1-2; no reliable D call. The CDR3 has 15 amino acids. CDR1 and CDR2 (germline): LNHDA, SQIVND (reference sequence). CDR3 region: CASSMTGGGPPSYTF. The part of the CDR3 DNA that was read is TGTGCCAGTAGTATGACTGGTGGAGGCCCCCCAAGC.

As to this clone: The read finishes 3 residues shy of the CDR3 end, and the germline J gene is used to complete it. The V gene is TRBV20-1, the J gene TRBJ1-6, with 7 bases aligning to TRBD1. This CDR3 has 16 amino acids. Germline values: CDR1 DFQATT, CDR2 SNEGSKA (reference sequence). J gave up 2 bases and V 3 bases, and 7 bases lay outside the gene matches. This CDR3 reads CSARRRGYAYNSPLHF. The covered CDR3 bases are TGCAGTGCTAGGCGCAGGGGGTACGCCTATAATTCACCC.

CDR3 region: CSAGGTTSRETQYF. The CDR3 bases that were read are TGCAGTGCTGGAGGGACTACCTCTAGGGAGACC. The chain is built from TRBV20-1 and TRBJ2-5; 7 positions agree with TRBD2. The CDR3 is cut off 3 residues early in the read; its end comes from the germline J gene. Germline values: CDR1 DFQATT, CDR2 SNEGSKA (reference sequence). Unmatched junction bases numbered 11, after V lost 5 bases and J lost 5 bases. There are 14 residues in the CDR3.

With respect to this clone: The read ends 3 residues before the CDR3 terminus; that terminus is restored from the germline J gene. V and J are TRBV7-9 and TRBJ2-7; tentatively, D is TRBD2 (5 bases). The CDR3 runs to 15 residues. The V gene lost 5 bases and the J gene lost 2 bases, with 16 bases spanning the gap. Germline CDR1 SEHNR, CDR2 FQNEAQ (reference sequence). CDR3 sequence reads: CASSPTSGSTYEQYF. CDR3 bases read: TGTGCCAGCAGCCCGACTTCGGGGTCCACCTACGAG.

About this clone: The observed sequence ends 3 residues before the CDR3 terminus, with the missing tail filled in from the germline J gene. The V and J genes are TRBV10-1 and TRBJ2-3; 8 nucleotides line up with TRBD1. CDR1 WNHNN and CDR2 SYGVQD come from the germline V gene (reference sequence). V trimming: 5 bases; J trimming: 8 bases; junction bases outside the gene matches: 3. This CDR3 is built from 12 residues. CDR3 bases read: TGCGCCAGCAGTTCCGGACAGGGTACG. As protein: CASSSGQGT. The full CDR3 sequence reads CASSSGQGTQYF.

Regarding this clone: The read falls 3 residues short of the CDR3 end, and the missing part is taken from the germline J gene. This chain uses TRBV18 with TRBJ1-1, with D possibly being TRBD1 (6 bases). Germline V lookup: CDR1 KGHSH, CDR2 LQKENI. V was cut by 0 bases and J by 1 base, with 6 bases left in between. The CDR3 is 14 residues long. CDR3 DNA (partial): TGTGCCAGCTCACCACCGGGACAGAACACTGAA. Translation gives CASSPPGQNTE. From start to end, the CDR3 is CASSPPGQNTEAFF. The full variable domain, in which reference TRBV18 and TRBJ1-1 provide the parts outside the CDR3, is NAGVMQNPRHLVRRRGQEARLRCSPMKGHSHVYWYRQLPEEGLKFMVYLQKENIIDESGMPKERFSAEFPKEGPSILRIQQVVRGDSAAYFCASSPPGQNTEAFFGQGTRLTVV.

As for this clone: Sequencing ends 3 residues short of the CDR3 end; the germline J gene provides the rest. This rearrangement joins TRBV2 to TRBJ1-2; no definite D call. Germline V lookup: CDR1 SNHLY, CDR2 FYNNEI. This CDR3 has 12 amino acids. The CDR3 DNA, read in part, is TGTGCCAGCAGTGAACAGAGTGAAGGC. Translation: CASSEQSEG. The full CDR3 protein is CASSEQSEGYTF.

Turning to this clone: The read gets to within 3 residues of the CDR3 end, and the germline J gene fills in the rest. V and J are TRBV29-1 and TRBJ1-2; unclear D gene. There are 15 residues in the CDR3. Germline CDR1 SQVTM, CDR2 ANQGSEA. The V and J ends lost 4 bases and 0 bases respectively, with 15 bases between them. This CDR3 is CSVAPKHDSNYGYTF. Partial CDR3 DNA: TGCAGCGTTGCCCCAAAACACGACTCTAACTATGGC. Supplemented by reference TRBV29-1 and TRBJ1-2, the full variable domain reads SAVISQKPSRDICQRGTSLTIQCQVDSQVTMMFWYRQQPGQSLTLIATANQGSEATYESGFVIDKFPISRPNLTFSTLTVSNMSPEDSSIYLCSVAPKHDSNYGYTFGSGTRLTVV.

Comment on this clone: The read ends 3 residues shy of where the CDR3 ends; the end is completed using the germline J gene. This sequence joins TRBV2 and TRBJ2-1; 13 bases are a match to TRBD2. In germline, CDR1 is SNHLY, CDR2 FYNNEI. The CDR3 is 16 amino acids. Losses at the gene ends were 7 bases for V and 3 bases for J; bases not matched to a gene: 6. The CDR3 sequence is CASKLAGGQGYNEQFF. The covered CDR3 bases are TGTGCCAGCAAACTAGCGGGAGGGCAAGGCTACAATGAG.

Comments on this clone: Read sequence stops 3 residues before the CDR3 end, and the germline J gene provides the missing end. The chain joins TRBV6-1 to TRBJ1-3; no definite D call. This CDR3 has 15 residues. Trimming stripped 3 bases from V and 1 base from J, with 10 bases between. The germline V gene encodes CDR1 MNHNS and CDR2 SASEGT. The CDR3 here is CASSDRIWSGNTIYF. The covered CDR3 bases are TGTGCCAGCAGTGACAGAATTTGGTCTGGAAACACC.

Details on this clone: Coverage ceases 3 residues before the CDR3 finishes, and the germline J gene fills in the end. The chain couples TRBV7-2 to TRBJ2-6, with 7 nucleotides matching TRBD1. Germline assignment: CDR1 SGHTA and CDR2 FQGNSA. The ends lost 5 bases at V and 5 bases at J; junction bases unmatched: 6. The CDR3 totals 15 residues. The covered CDR3 bases are TGTGCCAGCAGCCCCAGACAGGGAAGGGCCAACGTC. It is translated as CASSPRQGRANV. The whole CDR3 is CASSPRQGRANVLTF.

Incomplete CDR3 DNA: TGTGCCAGTAGTAAGGGGGTGAACACTGAA. It yields the protein CASSKGVNTE. The whole CDR3 reads CASSKGVNTEAFF. The V and J genes are TRBV19 and TRBJ1-1; TRBD1 is a possible D gene (6 bases). With the read ending 3 residues before the CDR3 end, the germline J gene is used to fill in that end. Germline V lookup: CDR1 LNHDA, CDR2 SQIVND (reference sequence). The CDR3 spans 13 residues. Trimming stripped 4 bases from V and 0 bases from J, with 6 bases between.

A note on this clone: The sequenced fragment ends 3 residues before the CDR3 boundary, so the rest is inferred from the germline J gene. The chain is built from TRBV6-2 or TRBV6-3 and TRBJ2-1; a possible D gene is TRBD2 (6 bases). Per the germline V gene, CDR1 is MNHEY and CDR2 is SVGEGT. Trimming cost V 5 bases and J 6 bases, with 17 bases left between them. This CDR3 has 15 residues. The CDR3 sequence: CASSELFGTANEQFF. CDR3 DNA, as far as it was read: TGTGCCAGCAGTGAGCTCTTCGGGACTGCCAATGAG.

About this clone itself: The read terminates 3 residues ahead of where the CDR3 ends, so the germline J gene completes it. The chain joins TRBV7-9 to TRBJ1-1; no firm D call. The V gene's germline CDR1 is SEHNR and CDR2 FQNEAQ (reference sequence). The CDR3 totals 12 residues. The ends were cut back, 4 bases at V and 7 bases at J, with 10 bases in the middle. CDR3 amino acids: CASSYQAGEAFF. The covered CDR3 bases are TGTGCCAGCAGCTATCAGGCTGGTGAA.

Concerning this clone itself: The read comes to an end 3 residues before the CDR3 does, leaving the germline J gene to fill in the end. The chain has TRBV10-3 and TRBJ1-4, with 7 positions matching TRBD1. CDR1 is ENHRY and CDR2 is SYGVKD in the germline V gene. After removal of 5 bases from V and 6 bases from J, the junction contained 9 bases not matched to a gene. This CDR3 has 15 amino acids. Incomplete CDR3 DNA: TGTGCCATCAGTTCACAGGGGAACGGAGATGAAAAA. As protein: CAISSQGNGDEK. The CDR3, in full, reads CAISSQGNGDEKLFF.

As concerns this clone: The CDR3 end falls 3 residues outside the read, so it is completed with the germline J gene. The chain has TRBV20-1 and TRBJ1-2; D is unresolved. Germline values: CDR1 DFQATT, CDR2 SNEGSKA (reference sequence). CDR3 length: 14 residues. Trimming shortened V by 5 bases and J by 1 base, and 14 bases separated the two germline ends. The chain's CDR3 is CSAVAGVFNYGYTF. The DNA read from the CDR3 is TGCAGTGCTGTGGCCGGGGTGTTTAACTATGGC.

As for this clone: The sequence runs out 3 residues before the end of the CDR3; the remainder is reconstructed from the germline J gene. The chain recombines TRBV5-1 with TRBJ2-7, with TRBD1 identical over 7 bases. This CDR3 is built from 15 residues. With V trimmed by 4 bases and J by 3 bases, 10 bases remained unmatched. Germline V gene data show CDR1 as SGHRS and CDR2 as YFSETQ. The CDR3: CASSPETGAYYEQYF. The DNA read from the CDR3 is TGCGCCAGCAGCCCCGAAACAGGGGCCTACTACGAG.

On this clone itself: Sequencing ends 3 residues short of the CDR3 end; the germline J gene provides the rest. V gene TRBV20-1 combines with J gene TRBJ2-7, with 8 bases aligning to TRBD2. Trimming took 5 bases from V and 3 from J; bases not matched to a gene: 12. Germline V gives CDR1 DFQATT, CDR2 SNEGSKA (reference sequence). This CDR3 is 15 amino acids long. CDR3 bases read: TGCAGTGCTTCCCGAGCGGGAGAGATGCACTACGAG. Protein product: CSASRAGEMHYE. The whole CDR3 is CSASRAGEMHYEQYF.

With respect to this clone: The read ends 3 residues early relative to the CDR3; the germline J gene fills the gap. The chain is built from TRBV7-2 and TRBJ2-3; perhaps TRBD1 as D (6 bases). Germline CDR1 is SGHTA and CDR2 is FQGNSA. The CDR3 is 14 residues long. Trimming took off 5 bases at V and 6 bases at J, with 15 bases between the two ends. The CDR3 sequence: CASSLDRTQDTQYF. The sequenced CDR3 bases are TGTGCCAGCAGCCTTGACAGGACGCAGGATACG.

Comment on this clone: The sequence runs out 3 residues before the end of the CDR3; the remainder is reconstructed from the germline J gene. This sequence joins TRBV7-2 and TRBJ1-5; D perhaps matches TRBD1 (5 bases). The CDR3 covers 13 residues. V was shortened by 2 bases and J by 7 bases, with 9 bases between the two germline ends. Germline V CDR1 and CDR2: SGHTA, FQGNSA. The CDR3 bases that were read are TGTGCCAGCAGCTTACAGGGCGGCCAGCCC. It specifies CASSLQGGQP. The full CDR3 reads CASSLQGGQPQHF. Supplemented by reference TRBV7-2 and TRBJ1-5, the full variable domain reads GAGVSQSPSNKVTEKGKDVELRCDPISGHTALYWYRQSLGQGLEFLIYFQGNSAPDKSGLPSDRFSAERTGGSVSTLTIQRTQQEDSAVYLCASSLQGGQPQHFGDGTRLSIL.

Concerning this clone: The missing CDR3 end, 3 residues past where the read stops, is filled in from the germline J gene. The chain combines TRBV29-1 with TRBJ2-5; 7 positions match TRBD1. The CDR3 is 14 residues long. Trimming removed 6 bases from V and 5 bases from J; junction bases left unmatched: 12. CDR1 SQVTM and CDR2 ANQGSEA come from the germline V gene. The DNA read from the CDR3 is TGCAGCGTCACCGGCGGTCTCAGGGGGGAGACC. Its translation is CSVTGGLRGET. The CDR3, in full, reads CSVTGGLRGETQYF.

In the case of this clone: The CDR3 end is not reached by the read, which stops 3 residues before it; the germline J gene fills it in. This chain connects TRBV11-1 to TRBJ2-7; no reliable D call. The CDR3 contains 13 residues. The V gene's germline CDR1 is SGHAT and CDR2 FQDESV (reference sequence). The V gene lost 3 bases and the J gene lost 6 bases, with 12 bases spanning the gap. The CDR3 spells CASSLRGFGEQYF. The CDR3 bases that were read are TGTGCCAGCAGCTTGAGAGGTTTTGGCGAG.